This T cell receptor (beta chain) is from a study of control samples from healthy donors and cancer patients. CDR1 and CDR2 (germline): SEHNR, FQNEAQ (reference sequence). Losses at the gene ends were 2 bases for V and 8 bases for J; bases not matched to a gene: 5. The CDR3 totals 15 residues. Assay: immunoSEQ multiplex PCR; the TCRdb copy retains only in-frame clones and omits some. Among over 50,000 clones listed, approximately 80% were seen once. The material sequenced was blood. The chain is built from TRBV7-9 and TRBJ1-4, with 10 bases fitting TRBD1. The receptor was isolated from a man between 65 and 85 years old in good health. This CDR3 reads CASSLMGTGDEKLFF. CDR3 bases: TGTGCCAGCAGCTTAATGGGGACAGGGGACGAAAAACTGTTTTTT.